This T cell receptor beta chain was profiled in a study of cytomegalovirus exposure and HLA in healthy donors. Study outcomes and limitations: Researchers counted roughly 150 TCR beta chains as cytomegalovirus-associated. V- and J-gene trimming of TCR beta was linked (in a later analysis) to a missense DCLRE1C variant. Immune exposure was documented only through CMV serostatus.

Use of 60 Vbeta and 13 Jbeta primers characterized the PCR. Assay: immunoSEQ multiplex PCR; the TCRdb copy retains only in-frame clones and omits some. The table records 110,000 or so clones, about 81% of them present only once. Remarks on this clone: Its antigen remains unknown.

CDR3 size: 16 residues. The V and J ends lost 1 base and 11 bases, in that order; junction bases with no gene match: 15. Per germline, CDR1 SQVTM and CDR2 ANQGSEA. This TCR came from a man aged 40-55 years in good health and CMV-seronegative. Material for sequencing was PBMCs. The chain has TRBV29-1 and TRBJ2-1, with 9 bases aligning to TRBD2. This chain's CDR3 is CSVEGIRGRGPLKQFF. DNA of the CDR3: TGCAGCGTTGAAGGTATCCGCGGGAGGGGTCCACTCAAGCAGTTCTTC.